This entry describes one TCR beta chain. It lacks a known antigen. Per-base quality was not reported, and no clone a single base away is much larger than it. Clipping removes 6 bases from V and 5 bases from J, with 12 as the unmatched junction base count. CDR1 SGHTA and CDR2 FQGNSA were looked up in the germline V gene. Measured from the cysteine to the phenylalanine, the CDR3 is 15 residues long. Here the CDR3 DNA is all that survives: 45 bases in frame from base 1. The method was PCR. Reads for this sample came from an Illumina HiSeq 2500. Unique molecular identifiers were incorporated into TCR beta cDNA libraries to reduce PCR and sequencing biases. Every 1 to 10 million input T cells yielded roughly 0.5 million cDNA molecules, meaning each molecule approximated one T cell. The patient libraries were prepared and sequenced using the same protocol as the earlier healthy control dataset. Samples belonging to the same batch were prepared together, multiplexed and sequenced on a shared HiSeq lane. From the authors' description of their analysis: Raw barcoded reads were processed with MIGEC, and single-read molecular identifier groups were discarded before consensus assembly and CDR3 extraction. Clonotype tables were post-analysed with VDJtools, normalizing diversity by down-sampling all datasets to the smallest sample size. To correct batch-related cross-sample contamination, repertoire overlap clustering matched CDR3 amino acid sequences but not nucleotide sequences. TCRdb redid the processing of the public reads, applying fastp at Q25 and MiXCR, and retained in-frame beta chains. Every entry covers one CDR3 protein and lists the most common genes and DNA from its rows. The V and J calls were not made by the authors but by TCRdb's processing. This sample has 350,000 to 500,000 distinct CDR3 sequences in its table, and 39% of those were observed once. The top ten clonotypes cover 7.5% to 8.5% of the sample.

To demonstrate the VDJtools post-analysis software, TCR beta repertoires were profiled from the peripheral blood of about a dozen young patients with multiple sclerosis. Multiple sclerosis patients were children and adolescents aged roughly 6 to 17 years. The data are from a study of post-analysis software for immune sequencing data (dated by TCRdb to the mid-2010s). For context, the study as a whole: The recorded disease courses included relapsing-remitting, secondary progressive and progressive-relapsing multiple sclerosis, and some patients had no subtype annotation. A subset of samples was prepared in parallel using single-end sample barcoding, then pooled and co-amplified after Illumina adapter ligation. Patient repertoires were compared against around twelve previously published healthy control repertoires from donors aged roughly 6 to 25 years. What the authors observed across the whole study: About 5 TRBV segments, including TRBV5-6, TRBV5-1 and TRBV20-1, were significantly more frequent in patients than controls. The multiple sclerosis patient group was slightly younger than the control group. Multiple sclerosis patients had significantly lower normalized Chao1 diversity than controls, a result that suggests substantial peripheral T-cell clonal expansion. Direct clustering with F measure revealed strong co-clustering of samples prepared in the same batch, which led to a batch-effect correction.

The V gene is TRBV7-2 and the J gene is TRBJ2-7; TRBD1 aligns with 8 central bases. The origin of this receptor is a girl between 2 and 10 years old with multiple sclerosis. The sequenced sample was blood. The CDR3 protein sequence reads: CASSQMPQGGDEQYF. The sequence in DNA is TGTGCCAGCAGTCAGATGCCACAGGGGGGCGACGAGCAGTACTTC.